A selection of T cell receptor beta chains follows, all from one sample in a study of OX40 agonist ivuxolimab in advanced cancers. TCRdb's table, derived via immunoSEQ multiplex PCR, lists solely in-frame clones and lacks some. The sample yields about 73,000 clones, around 90% seen once. The source was CD4+ or CD8+ T cells sorted from blood, collected in a trial of the OX40 agonist ivuxolimab. Receptors originate from an adult with an advanced solid tumor such as melanoma, head and neck, liver or kidney cancer. CDR3s leave out the opening cysteine and the closing phenylalanine or tryptophan.

v_call,j_call,cdr3_aa
TRBV7-2,TRBJ2-1,ASSLGTVNEQF
TRBV18,TRBJ2-1,ASSRTGGRDEQF
TRBV5-5,TRBJ2-1,ASSLSGNSYNEQF
TRBV7-2,TRBJ1-5,ASSLTSGANQPQH
TRBV28,TRBJ2-3,ASTRFGWDTQY
TRBV14,TRBJ2-7,ASSQKPRLDRIYEQY
TRBV7-6,TRBJ2-2,ASSLVADRGTGELF
TRBV6-5,TRBJ1-2,ASSWDREYGYT
TRBV20-1,TRBJ2-7,SASASREQY
TRBV7-2,TRBJ2-2,ASSWAGANTGELF
TRBV18,TRBJ2-2,ASSPSGSETGELF
TRBV5-5,TRBJ2-7,ASSPRQPSYEQY
TRBV11-2,TRBJ2-2,ASSKRTSADTGELF
TRBV5-6,TRBJ1-2,ASGGLTGNGGYT
TRBV4-3,TRBJ2-5,ASSQDRRETQY
TRBV19,TRBJ1-5,ASSATDRGEYQPQH
TRBV6-1,TRBJ2-6,ASSEISTGANVLT
TRBV7-3,TRBJ2-3,ASSLTPRGGADTQY
TRBV5-4,TRBJ2-7,ASSYLGGGGQY
TRBV5-1,TRBJ2-7,ASSSGDSDEQY
TRBV25-1,TRBJ2-5,ASSPPGALGETQY
TRBV5-4,TRBJ1-2,ASTQGGGTTYGYT
TRBV30,TRBJ2-7,AWTVGTSSSEQY
TRBV7-9,TRBJ1-5,ASSLTGAQPQH
TRBV6-6,TRBJ2-7,ASSYAEVDRY
TRBV2,TRBJ2-7,ASSQTIEQY
TRBV19,TRBJ1-5,ASSTENNQPQH
TRBV29-1,TRBJ2-7,SGGIAYEQY
TRBV7-9,TRBJ1-1,ANTRTGGSDTEAF
TRBV7-2,TRBJ2-7,ASSSRGGSYEQY
TRBV5-1,TRBJ2-1,ASSLDGVAVNEQF
TRBV5-1,TRBJ2-3,ASSLKTDTQY
TRBV6-6,TRBJ2-7,ASRSGQGTYEQY
TRBV7-2,TRBJ2-7,ASNPFSGGYEQY
TRBV27,TRBJ2-1,ASSLSIVLGTGYNEQF
TRBV28,TRBJ1-6,ASSLNSPGVSPLH
TRBV5-4,TRBJ2-1,ASSGTSGGDEQF
TRBV7-9,TRBJ2-1,ASSSQRERAANEQF
TRBV2,TRBJ2-5,ASSEWRRGETQY
TRBV18,TRBJ2-2,ASSPTGTNTGELF
TRBV7-9,TRBJ2-1,ASSLSGGYYNEQF
TRBV9,TRBJ2-3,ASSVQLGADTQY
TRBV20-1,TRBJ2-5,SAKETQY
TRBV5-1,TRBJ2-5,ASSFTSGRWETQY
TRBV9,TRBJ2-2,ASSVGGSGTGELF
TRBV5-6,TRBJ2-6,ASSFPVSGANVLT
TRBV7-9,TRBJ2-7,ASSFGGGDEQY
TRBV4-2,TRBJ2-5,ASSQEGRTSFQETQY
TRBV7-8,TRBJ1-3,ASSPTGGNSGNTIY
TRBV19,TRBJ1-5,ASSIGGGGQPQH
TRBV23-1,TRBJ2-1,ASLRLRDRDEQF
TRBV2,TRBJ2-5,ASRWSLDPQETQY
TRBV5-1,TRBJ2-7,ASSTLDSSSYEQY
TRBV7-9,TRBJ2-3,ASRNRDTDTQY